The TCR beta chain described here comes from a study of cytomegalovirus exposure and HLA in healthy donors. With respect to this clone: Its target is unknown.

Primers included in the PCR were 60 Vbeta and 13 Jbeta primers. Profiling relied on immunoSEQ multiplex PCR, and the TCRdb table lists in-frame clones only, not all of them. The table gives tens of thousands of clones; the top ten clones make up 15% of it. The CDR3 runs to 18 residues. CDR1 and CDR2 from the germline V gene are LNHDA and SQIVND (reference sequence). The V end was cut by 10 bases, the J end by 0 bases, with 22 bases between. Study conclusions and caveats: Certain indistinguishable V segments, among them TRBV6-2 and TRBV6-3, were excluded. Researchers reported from a later analysis that most CMV-associated TCR beta chains appeared HLA-restricted. Analysis was carried out at a later point, and it linked a missense DCLRE1C variant to TCR beta V- and J-gene trimming. Other equally common chains were less clonally expanded than HLA-associated TCR beta chains, a later analysis showed.

The specimen was PBMCs. The chain has TRBV19 and TRBJ2-6, with D possibly TRBD1 on 6 matching bases. The sequence was collected from a boy aged 5-17 years in good health and CMV-seronegative. This CDR3 is CATTGLGSRGSGANVLTF. In nucleotides, the CDR3 is TGTGCCACCACAGGGTTAGGGTCCCGAGGCTCTGGGGCCAACGTCCTGACTTTC.